The entry below describes one TCR beta chain. The sample originates from a study of blood T cell repertoires in COVID-19. The CDR3 has 15 residues. Deletions cut 0 bases from V and 8 bases from J, with 12 bases between. Germline V gene data show CDR1 as SGHRS and CDR2 as YFSETQ. Source study methods: Amplification of reference gene primers was used by the study to estimate nucleated cell counts. Assay: immunoSEQ multiplex PCR; the TCRdb copy retains only in-frame clones and omits some. Clone size and V and J calls were adopted from that table, with D and trimming inferred from the DNA. The sample contains about 190,000 clones, more than 75% of which appear only once.

What was sequenced was PBMCs or T cells enriched from blood (not recorded which). The TCR comes from a woman aged 50 to 65 who had recovered from COVID-19. The gene calls are TRBV5-1 and TRBJ1-6; D may be TRBD1 (6 bases). CDR3 DNA sequence: TGCGCCAGCAGCTTGGTTTCCAGGGGCGATTCACCCCTCCACTTT. This translates into CASSLVSRGDSPLHF.